Listed below are T cell receptor beta chains from one sample, sequenced in a study of beta chain features in type 1 diabetes. Sequenced by immunoSEQ multiplex PCR; TCRdb stores in-frame clones only, minus some. The repertoire holds around 300,000 clones, with approximately 8.1% as singletons. Sequencing was done on a sample of central memory CD4+ T cells from blood. The receptor set was obtained from a woman aged 18 to 35 in good health. The CDR3 runs from the conserved cysteine through the conserved F or W. Each record gives: clone size, J gene, D gene, V gene, CDR3 protein, CDR3 DNA. A D gene is named only where the DNA matches it firmly. A row's size may be missing; if present it is once, few, many or a size class.

abundance: few
j_gene: TRBJ2-4
d_gene: TRBD1
v_gene: TRBV11-2
CDR3aa: CASSSGQGTIQYF
CDR3nt: TGTGCCAGCAGCTCCGGACAGGGCACCATTCAGTACTTC

abundance: .
j_gene: TRBJ1-6
d_gene: TRBD1
v_gene: TRBV7-9
CDR3aa: CASTIGQVNSPLHF
CDR3nt: TGTGCCAGCACGATAGGACAGGTGAATTCACCCCTCCACTTT

abundance: few
j_gene: TRBJ2-1
d_gene: TRBD1
v_gene: TRBV4-3
CDR3aa: CASSQDTGGNSYNEQFF
CDR3nt: TGCGCCAGCAGCCAAGATACAGGGGGCAACTCCTACAATGAGCAGTTCTTC

abundance: few
j_gene: TRBJ2-3
d_gene: TRBD2
v_gene: TRBV6-1
CDR3aa: CASSDGTSGMRADTQYF
CDR3nt: TGTGCCAGCAGTGACGGGACTAGCGGAATGAGGGCGGATACGCAGTATTTT

abundance: .
j_gene: TRBJ1-2
d_gene: .
v_gene: TRBV9
CDR3aa: CASNSDDDYGYTF
CDR3nt: TGTGCCAGCAACTCGGACGATGACTATGGCTACACCTTC

abundance: .
j_gene: TRBJ2-1
d_gene: .
v_gene: TRBV19
CDR3aa: CASSRQTGRVYNEQFF
CDR3nt: TGTGCCAGTAGTCGTCAGACGGGACGGGTCTACAATGAGCAGTTCTTC

abundance: many
j_gene: TRBJ2-1
d_gene: .
v_gene: TRBV5-1
CDR3aa: CASTQGEGGEQFF
CDR3nt: TGCGCCAGCACGCAGGGTGAGGGAGGTGAGCAGTTCTTC

abundance: .
j_gene: TRBJ1-2
d_gene: TRBD1
v_gene: TRBV9
CDR3aa: CASSVTGAGGYTF
CDR3nt: TGTGCCAGCAGCGTGACAGGGGCGGGTGGCTACACCTTC

abundance: few
j_gene: TRBJ2-2
d_gene: TRBD1
v_gene: TRBV7-6
CDR3aa: CASSSVRTGDTGELFF
CDR3nt: TGTGCCAGCAGCTCAGTCCGGACAGGAGACACCGGGGAGCTGTTTTTT

abundance: .
j_gene: TRBJ2-1
d_gene: .
v_gene: TRBV7-6
CDR3aa: CASSFLQGKQFF
CDR3nt: TGTGCCAGCAGCTTCTTACAGGGAAAGCAGTTCTTC

abundance: .
j_gene: TRBJ1-2
d_gene: TRBD1
v_gene: TRBV6-5
CDR3aa: CASSQTPGQGYGYTF
CDR3nt: TGTGCCAGCAGTCAGACGCCGGGACAGGGGTATGGCTACACCTTC

abundance: .
j_gene: TRBJ2-3
d_gene: TRBD2
v_gene: TRBV5-6
CDR3aa: CASSLGHRGVSTDTQYF
CDR3nt: TGTGCCAGCAGCTTGGGCCACCGGGGGGTTTCCACAGATACGCAGTATTTT

abundance: .
j_gene: TRBJ1-6
d_gene: .
v_gene: TRBV6-5
CDR3aa: CASSNTGYESPLHF
CDR3nt: TGTGCCAGCAGCAACACAGGGTATGAATCACCCCTCCACTTT

abundance: few
j_gene: TRBJ2-2
d_gene: .
v_gene: TRBV9
CDR3aa: CASSQTRVPGELFF
CDR3nt: TGTGCCAGCAGCCAAACTAGGGTCCCCGGGGAGCTGTTTTTT

abundance: few
j_gene: TRBJ2-2
d_gene: .
v_gene: TRBV5-6
CDR3aa: CASSRTGLKGELFF
CDR3nt: TGTGCCAGCAGCCGGACCGGGTTAAAGGGGGAGCTGTTTTTT

abundance: few
j_gene: TRBJ2-3
d_gene: TRBD1
v_gene: TRBV19
CDR3aa: CASSILRGRRTDTQYF
CDR3nt: TGTGCCAGTAGTATCCTCAGGGGGCGTCGCACAGATACGCAGTATTTT

abundance: .
j_gene: TRBJ2-2
d_gene: .
v_gene: TRBV11-2
CDR3aa: CASSLHGVTGELFF
CDR3nt: TGTGCCAGCAGCTTACATGGGGTAACCGGGGAGCTGTTTTTT

abundance: few
j_gene: TRBJ2-1
d_gene: TRBD2
v_gene: TRBV9
CDR3aa: CASSASGLRNEQFF
CDR3nt: TGTGCCAGCAGTGCTAGCGGTCTTCGGAATGAGCAGTTCTTC